This entry is about one T cell receptor (beta chain). Its antigen is not yet known. No much larger clone exists at a distance of one base, and base qualities are not known. The sample belongs to a study of a mutant IDH1 vaccine in newly diagnosed glioma (dated by TCRdb to the early 2020s). For the study in its entirety: Patients received eight vaccinations in weeks 1, 3, 5, 7, 11, 15, 19 and 23, corresponding to visits V03 through V10. Peripheral blood samples were drawn at six visits, namely V03 (baseline), V05, V07, V10, V12 and V13. Prior to enrollment, standard therapy consisting of radiotherapy alone, temozolomide alone, or radiochemotherapy with temozolomide had been administered to patients, with the combination being received by most patients. For exploratory analyses, 25 to 30 treated patients had longitudinal TCRB deep sequencing done wherever samples were available. Of the 25 to 40 treated patients, 62.5% were male and approximately 38% were female, and the mean age was 40.4 years. Vaccination was initiated 4-6 weeks after radiotherapy alone, or concurrently with temozolomide cycles in the chemotherapy-containing groups. Results the study describes overall, beyond this receptor: No apparent relationship was observed between pseudoprogression and alterations in the top peripheral T cell clonotypes detected by TCRB sequencing. The authors stated that sample limitations prevented analyses of patient blood samples from being reproduced. Immune responses induced by the vaccine were seen in approximately 92% of patients across multiple MHC alleles. Availability determined which PBMC samples were chosen for TCRB deep sequencing.

The CDR1 and CDR2 encoded by the germline V gene are SGHVS and FQNEAQ. V is clipped by 6 bases and J by 4 bases, and the sequence between their germline boundaries is 13 bases long. The CDR3 starts with the cysteine, ends with the phenylalanine, and has 13 residues. The read is trimmed to its CDR3 DNA, 39 bases read in frame from base 1. The library was prepared using the immunoSEQ multiplex PCR assay. Rearranged TCR beta chain sequences were amplified with the hsTCRB Kit following the manufacturer's protocol. An Illumina MiSeq was used to sequence the TCRB libraries. In the original analysis: Demultiplexing, trimming and gene mapping were performed with the kit vendor's proprietary platform. Entries here come from immuneACCESS through TCRdb and include only in-frame sequences with V and J called. Some clones fail to appear in such tables; in the studies checked, an unresolved V gene covers under half of the shortfall, and the cause of the remainder is unknown. Clone size and V and J calls were adopted from that table, with D and trimming inferred from the DNA. In all, the sample holds tens of thousands of clones, and less than 85% of those were seen once. 9.5% to 12% of the sample comes from the top ten.

Taken with the paper, the label for time point translates to: week 11, during vaccination. Every vaccine dose consisted of 300 ug of a 20-mer mutant IDH1 peptide in Montanide, administered subcutaneously together with topical imiquimod. All donors had newly diagnosed IDH1-mutant astrocytomas of WHO grade 3 or 4 that showed loss of nuclear ATRX. The samples were drawn from NOA16, a multicentre, single-arm, open-label phase I trial in Germany that tested a mutant IDH1 peptide vaccine in humans for the first time. The DNeasy Blood and Tissue Kit was used to extract genomic DNA from EDTA blood for TCRB sequencing.

The receptor was derived from a man younger than 35 with glioma. Some clones in this sample may be carry-over from other donors' samples. Material: peripheral blood mononuclear cells (PBMCs), obtained from a glioma patient whose treatment included an IDH1 peptide vaccine. Recombination linked TRBV7-8 to TRBJ2-7; the D gene is perhaps TRBD1, from 6 matching bases. Here the CDR3 is given as CASSYREQYEQYF. In nucleotides, the sequence is TGTGCCAGCAGTTACAGGGAACAATACGAGCAGTACTTC.